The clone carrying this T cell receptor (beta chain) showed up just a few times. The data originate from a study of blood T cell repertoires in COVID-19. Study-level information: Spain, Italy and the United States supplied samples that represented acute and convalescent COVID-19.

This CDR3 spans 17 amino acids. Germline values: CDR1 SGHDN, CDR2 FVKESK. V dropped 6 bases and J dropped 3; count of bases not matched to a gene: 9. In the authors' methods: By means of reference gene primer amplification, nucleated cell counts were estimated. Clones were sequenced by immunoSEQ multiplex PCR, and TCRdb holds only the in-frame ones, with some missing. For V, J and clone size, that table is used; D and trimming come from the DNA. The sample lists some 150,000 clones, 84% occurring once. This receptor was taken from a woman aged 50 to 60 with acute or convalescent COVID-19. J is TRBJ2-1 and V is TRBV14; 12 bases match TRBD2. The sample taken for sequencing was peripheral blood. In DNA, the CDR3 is TGTGCCAGCAGTCCTAGCGGGGGGGCCGGGAGCTACAATGAGCAGTTCTTC. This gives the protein CASSPSGGAGSYNEQFF.